This T cell receptor (beta chain) was sequenced for a study of Ad26.COV2.S vaccination and SARS-CoV-2 variants. Study findings and constraints: Once vaccination had occurred, spike-specific CD8+ and CD4+ T cell responses reportedly showed substantial breadth. The analyses of TCR breadth and depth may have understated the size of total T cell responses.

The germline V gene has CDR1 MGHDK and CDR2 SYGVNS. The CDR3 totals 12 residues. V dropped 4 bases and J dropped 8 bases, with 11 bases sitting between them. Documented treatment: 15 to 20 received Ad26.COV2.S at low or high dose, single or two shots; about 5 received placebo; per-sample allocation not given. The samples were gathered on day 63 after the first injection of vaccine or placebo. This clone turned up a few times. The target antigen is unknown. Only in-frame clones appear in the TCRdb table, and some are missing; sequencing was by immunoSEQ multiplex PCR. The table has some 450,000 clones, less than 95% seen once; the top ten hold less than 5.5%.

This clonotype originated in a person aged 18-60 years who received the Ad26.COV2.S COVID-19 vaccine or a placebo. This chain connects TRBV25-1 to TRBJ1-1; D remains unclear. Sequencing was performed on peripheral blood, taken in a trial of Ad26.COV2.S vaccine versus placebo. This CDR3 reads CASSVGRYEAFF. The CDR3 nucleotides read TGTGCCAGCAGTGTCGGGAGGTACGAAGCTTTCTTT.